This T cell receptor (beta chain) came from a study of blood T cell repertoires in COVID-19. Looking at the study overall: Samples of COVID-19 (acute and convalescent) were obtained from the United States, Italy and Spain. Sources were T cells, B-cell-depleted T cells, or PBMCs; the material itself was cDNA or gDNA.

Under the authors' procedure: Reference gene primer amplification gave nucleated cell count estimates. The data were produced by immunoSEQ multiplex PCR, yet TCRdb's version contains in-frame clones alone and is incomplete. V, J and clone size are those of that table, while D and trimming were read from the DNA. The sample shows hundreds of thousands of clones, nearly 90% of them seen only once. Within 2 weeks of study entry, exposed participants had contacted a PCR-confirmed or clinician-diagnosed COVID-19 case. V dropped 3 bases and J dropped 11; count of bases not matched to a gene: 5. The CDR3 length is 12 residues. Germline-derived CDR1 and CDR2 are SGHDT and YYEEEE.

The TCR comes from a woman between 18 and 29 years old who had been exposed to COVID-19. Specimen: PBMCs or T cells enriched from blood (not recorded which). The rearrangement links TRBV5-6 to TRBJ2-3; TRBD1 matches 8 bases. CDR3 loop: CASSSDRAKQYF. DNA for the CDR3: TGTGCCAGCAGCTCGGACAGGGCAAAGCAGTATTTT.